This TCR beta chain originates from a study of shared clonotypes between healthy human individuals. For the study at large: Serving as donors were two women and a few men, whose ages spanned 18 to 49. CD4 naive cells filled three plates per donor, CD4 memory three, CD8 naive two and CD8 memory one. Regarding the study as a whole: With four donors compared, about 5% of naive CD4 clonotypes were shared.

A single count supports this clone. The antigen is not known. In the naive CD8 group, cells lacked CD45RO and were positively selected for CCR7, so terminally differentiated effector memory CD45RA+ cells were left out. Trimming left V 5 bases short and J 0 bases short, with 11 bases between. This CDR3 spans 15 amino acids. Germline values: CDR1 MDHEN, CDR2 SYDVKM. Assay: immunoSEQ multiplex PCR; the TCRdb copy retains only in-frame clones and omits some. The repertoire holds around 1.9 million clones, around 93% seen once, with about 1.6% in the top ten. The TCR sequence derives from a man aged 18 to 35 in good health. Some clones in this sample may be carry-over from other donors' samples. Sequencing was carried out using naive CD8+ T cells from PBMCs. The J gene is TRBJ2-4, the V gene TRBV28; TRBD1 might be the D (5 bases). The CDR3 nucleotides are TGTGCCAGCAGTCTAAAGACAGAAGCCAAAAACATTCAGTACTTC. Translation gives CASSLKTEAKNIQYF. The variable domain in full, with the rest retrieved from reference TRBV28 and TRBJ2-4, is DVKVTQSSRYLVKRTGEKVFLECVQDMDHENMFWYRQDPGLGLRLIYFSYDVKMKEKGDIPEGYSVSREKKERFSLILESASTNQTSMYLCASSLKTEAKNIQYFGAGTRLSVL.